This T cell receptor beta chain was captured in a study of blood T cell repertoires in COVID-19. About the study: Acute-phase and convalescent COVID-19 samples originated in the United States, Italy and Spain.

Original analysis: Nucleated cell counts were estimated from reference gene primer amplification. The method was immunoSEQ multiplex PCR; TCRdb's version includes in-frame clones alone and lacks a portion of them. V and J calls plus clone size are reproduced from that table; the DNA served to infer D and trimming. The data show 110,000 to 150,000 clones, with 85% to 90% seen just once and 11% held by the top ten. The CDR3 extends over 14 amino acids. The germline V gene has CDR1 SGDLS and CDR2 YYNGEE. The V end lost 2 bases, the J end lost 0 bases, and 6 bases lay between the germline ends. Participant age was roughly 18 to 90 years, and participants resided in approximately 25 US areas. Donors in Cohort 3 who had recovered were those with two negative PCRs, healthcare professional clearance, or resolution of their symptoms.

The sequenced material came from PBMCs or T cells enriched from blood (not recorded which). This receptor was taken from a man in his 60s who had recovered from COVID-19. The V gene is TRBV9, the J gene TRBJ2-1; maybe TRBD2 (6 bases). The CDR3 reads CASSVGGSYNEQFF. CDR3 DNA: TGTGCCAGCAGCGTGGGGGGCTCCTACAATGAGCAGTTCTTC.